This passage covers 21 T cell receptor beta chains from one sample sequenced in a study of OX40 agonist ivuxolimab in advanced cancers. Some clones are missing from TCRdb's copy, which holds only in-frame ones; the method was immunoSEQ multiplex PCR. The table includes over 10,000 clones, about two thirds detected once. The sequences come from CD4+ or CD8+ T cells sorted from blood, collected in a trial of the OX40 agonist ivuxolimab. Receptors were obtained from an adult with an advanced solid tumor such as melanoma, head and neck, liver or kidney cancer.

The chain has TRBV6-1 and TRBJ2-7; no reliable D call. Germline V gives CDR1 MNHNS, CDR2 SASEGT. There are 16 residues in the CDR3. Trimming shortened V by 0 bases and J by 2 bases, and 14 bases separated the two germline ends. The CDR3, as DNA: TGTGCCAGCAGTGAAGCCAATGCCGTGAAAACCTACGAGCAGTACTTC. This encodes CASSEANAVKTYEQYF.

The chain has TRBV5-8 and TRBJ1-5; D uncertain. Per the germline V gene, CDR1 is SGHTS and CDR2 is YDEGEE. V was trimmed by 4 bases and J by 5 bases, leaving 13 bases between them. This CDR3 is built from 14 residues. Here the CDR3 DNA reads TGTGCCAGCAGCCCCGGACGGAACCATCAGCCCCAGCATTTT. It yields the protein CASSPGRNHQPQHF.

This clone was seen a single time. The rearrangement uses TRBV27 and TRBJ2-1; D may be TRBD1 or TRBD2 (5 bases each). Germline V lookup: CDR1 MNHEY, CDR2 SMNVEV (reference sequence). Trimming removed 3 bases at V and 6 bases at J, with 12 bases between. CDR3 size: 14 residues. The CDR3 reads CASSFWGIPNEQFF. Written as DNA, the CDR3 is TGTGCCAGCAGTTTCTGGGGGATTCCCAATGAGCAGTTCTTC.

V gene TRBV7-9 combines with J gene TRBJ2-2, with D unclear. This CDR3 spans 13 amino acids. Deletions cut 1 base from V and 4 bases from J, with 4 bases between. The V gene's germline CDR1 is SEHNR and CDR2 FQNEAQ (reference sequence). CDR3 nucleotide sequence: TGTGCCAGCAGCTTAGAAGGCACCGGGGAGCTGTTTTTT. Translated, it gives CASSLEGTGELFF. The full variable domain, rest sourced from reference TRBV7-9 and TRBJ2-2, is DTGVSQNPRHKITKRGQNVTFRCDPISEHNRLYWYRQTLGQGPEFLTYFQNEAQLEKSRLLSDRFSAERPKGSFSTLEIQRTEQGDSAMYLCASSLEGTGELFFGEGSRLTVL.

This CDR3 reads CASSPTGGGLGYTF. CDR3 sequence (DNA): TGTGCCAGCAGCCCCACGGGAGGGGGTTTGGGCTACACCTTC. The rearrangement links TRBV6-1 to TRBJ1-2; tentatively, D is TRBD1 (6 bases). The CDR3 is 14 amino acids. Germline V lookup: CDR1 MNHNS, CDR2 SASEGT. The V and J ends lost 6 bases and 8 bases respectively, with 19 bases between them.

The rearrangement joins TRBV11-1 to TRBJ2-7; D uncertain. The CDR3 runs 12 residues. Germline V gene lookup returns CDR1 SGHAT and CDR2 FQDESV (reference sequence). V shed 4 bases and J shed 6 bases, with 10 bases lying between them. CDR3 nucleotide sequence: TGTGCCAGCAGCTCTGGATTCGGCGAGCAGTACTTC. Its translation: CASSSGFGEQYF.

V and J are TRBV9 and TRBJ2-1; TRBD2 aligns across 9 bases. Trimming at V came to 0 bases and at J to 5 bases, leaving 9 bases not matched to a gene. Germline V gene data show CDR1 as SGDLS and CDR2 as YYNGEE. This CDR3 spans 17 amino acids. The CDR3 DNA follows: TGTGCCAGCAGCGTAGAGCCGCGGGAGGGCCTCAACAATGAGCAGTTCTTC. It encodes CASSVEPREGLNNEQFF.

This rearrangement joins TRBV7-2 to TRBJ1-6, with a weak D call TRBD1 (5 bases). The CDR3 is made up of 15 amino acids. CDR1 is SGHTA, CDR2 FQGNSA, per germline. Trimming stripped 5 bases from V and 7 bases from J, with 15 bases between. The CDR3 coding sequence is TGTGCCAGCAGCCAAAGGGGACGGGAGAATTCACCCCTCCACTTT. Translation gives CASSQRGRENSPLHF.

The rearrangement joins TRBV7-2 to TRBJ1-2; no clear D gene. V was pared by 4 bases and J by 2 bases, with 8 bases between. The CDR3 contains 13 residues. Germline lookup yields CDR1 SGHTA and CDR2 FQGNSA. The CDR3, as DNA: TGTGCCAGCAGCTCCCAACTAAACTATGGCTACACCTTC. It specifies CASSSQLNYGYTF.

This clone has just one count. This rearrangement joins TRBV9 to TRBJ2-3; 11 nucleotides line up with TRBD2. CDR1 SGDLS and CDR2 YYNGEE come from the germline V gene. The V and J ends lost 4 bases and 8 bases, in that order; junction bases with no gene match: 6. This CDR3 spans 14 amino acids. CDR3 nucleotides: TGTGCCAGCAGCCCGGGACTAGCGGCAGCTACGCAGTATTTT. It yields the protein CASSPGLAAATQYF.

This clone showed up just once. This chain connects TRBV7-6 to TRBJ2-1; D unresolved. The CDR3 has 12 residues. The V and J ends lost 5 bases and 8 bases respectively, with 10 bases between them. The germline gives CDR1 SGHVS, CDR2 FNYEAQ. CDR3 sequence reads: CASSINRDEQFF. CDR3 bases: TGTGCCAGCAGCATCAATCGCGATGAGCAGTTCTTC.

The chain recombines TRBV7-9 with TRBJ2-1; TRBD1 matches 9 bases. From germline, CDR1 is SEHNR and CDR2 FQNEAQ (reference sequence). V shed 5 bases, J shed 3 bases, and the junction held 8 bases outside the gene matches. This CDR3 spans 16 amino acids. CDR3 sequence (DNA): TGTGCCAGCAGCCCCCGAACAGGGGGCGGCTACAATGAGCAGTTCTTC. Translating gives CASSPRTGGGYNEQFF.

In the case of this clone: A much bigger clone sits one base away, suggesting this may be a read error. In the same sample, other DNA sequences code for this CDR3. The chain carries TRBV5-1 and TRBJ2-6; no clear D gene. V shed 5 bases and J shed 1 base, with 10 bases lying between them. The CDR3 has 15 amino acids. The germline V gene encodes CDR1 SGHRS and CDR2 YFSETQ. The DNA for the CDR3 is TGCGCCAGCAGGCAGCAGGCTTCTGGGGCCAACGTCCTGACTTTC. It is translated as CASRQQASGANVLTF.

This clone came up a few times. J is TRBJ2-2 and V is TRBV28; D ambiguous. Germline V gene sequence: CDR1 MDHEN, CDR2 SYDVKM. The CDR3 covers 15 residues. Trimming shortened V by 7 bases and J by 4 bases, and 16 bases separated the two germline ends. The CDR3 nucleotides are TGTGCCAGCACCCAGCTCTCAGTATCCACCGGGGAGCTGTTTTTT. Translating it yields CASTQLSVSTGELFF.

This chain joins TRBV10-3 and TRBJ2-1; the match to TRBD2 covers 12 bases. There are 15 residues in the CDR3. CDR1 is ENHRY and CDR2 is SYGVKD in the germline V gene. Germline trimming cut 8 bases from V and 0 bases from J; bases unmatched to any gene: 2. CDR3 sequence reads: CAIASGGASYNEQFF. The CDR3 DNA follows: TGTGCCATCGCTAGCGGGGGGGCCTCCTACAATGAGCAGTTCTTC.

The gene calls are TRBV27 and TRBJ2-7; D possibly corresponds to TRBD2 (6 bases). V was clipped by 3 bases and J by 6 bases, with 12 bases between them. Germline CDR1 and CDR2: MNHEY and SMNVEV (reference sequence). The CDR3 consists of 13 residues. In nucleotides, the CDR3 is TGTGCCAGCAGTTTTAGGAGGGGTTCCGAGCAGTACTTC. Translated: CASSFRRGSEQYF.

The rearrangement uses TRBV28 and TRBJ1-2, with D possibly being TRBD1 (6 bases). Germline V gene sequence: CDR1 MDHEN, CDR2 SYDVKM. V lost 8 bases and J lost 4, with 11 bases in between. CDR3 size: 12 residues. CDR3 sequence reads: CASAWGAYGYTF. Here the CDR3 DNA reads TGTGCCAGCGCGTGGGGGGCCTATGGCTACACCTTC.

In this sample, this clone turned up a few times. V usage is TRBV28 and J usage is TRBJ1-4, with a weak D call TRBD1 (5 bases). Looked up from germline, CDR1 is MDHEN and CDR2 is SYDVKM. The CDR3 spans 15 residues. Trimming shortened V by 5 bases and J by 1 base, and 11 bases separated the two germline ends. CDR3 sequence reads: CASSPLRETNEKLFF. The CDR3 bases are TGTGCCAGCAGTCCCCTCAGGGAAACTAATGAAAAACTGTTTTTT.

This clone was seen only a few times. The V and J genes are TRBV19 and TRBJ2-3; possibly TRBD2 for D (5 bases). Looked up from germline, CDR1 is LNHDA and CDR2 is SQIVND (reference sequence). Trimming left V 3 bases short and J 6 bases short, with 13 bases between. This CDR3 spans 14 amino acids. The CDR3 is CASSISATPDTQYF. In DNA, the CDR3 is TGTGCCAGTAGTATTAGCGCTACCCCGGATACGCAGTATTTT.

The chain recombines TRBV7-9 with TRBJ1-2, with D maybe TRBD1 (5 bases). CDR3 size: 14 residues. Germline V gene lookup returns CDR1 SEHNR and CDR2 FQNEAQ (reference sequence). V was shortened by 3 bases and J by 6 bases, with 14 bases between the two germline ends. CDR3 amino acids: CASSFIGAADGYTF. Here the CDR3 DNA reads TGTGCCAGCAGCTTTATCGGGGCAGCCGATGGCTACACCTTC.

The chain recombines TRBV5-8 with TRBJ2-7; possible D gene TRBD2, 5 bases. With 5 bases removed from V and 6 bases from J, the gap between germline ends came to 15 bases. The germline V gene encodes CDR1 SGHTS and CDR2 YDEGEE. The CDR3 spans 13 residues. The CDR3 nucleotides read TGTGCCAGCAGTCTGCCGGGGTTCCTCGAGCAGTACTTC. It yields the protein CASSLPGFLEQYF.